Below, one TCR beta chain is given with its context. It has no known antigen specificity. No much larger clone exists at a distance of one base, and base qualities are not known. The sample originates from a study of T cell responses to AZD1222 COVID-19 vaccine (dated by TCRdb to about 2021). Describing the broader study: TCR sequencing was performed for about 250 trial participants, of whom about 200 were given two doses of AZD1222 and 26 were given two doses of MenACWY control vaccine. Trial participants were enrolled by age into subgroups of 18-55, 56-69 and 70-plus years, and roughly 160, 29 and 62 TCR-sequenced participants, respectively, were included in these subgroups.

The time point label, as the study defines it: about 28 days (+/-7) after the second vaccine dose. AZD1222 recipients whose second dose came at about 4 weeks and those whose second dose came at about 12 weeks were combined into one group, since spike-specific TCR depth and breadth did not differ between the two schedules. The vaccinee samples were drawn from two UK trials, COV001 and COV002, one of which was a single-blind randomized controlled phase 2/3 trial testing AZD1222 (ChAdOx1 nCoV-19) in healthy adults. Trial participant PBMC samples were collected at day 0 and day 28 after the second dose for TCRbeta chain sequencing. CDR1 and CDR2 were assigned from the germline V gene (reference sequence) as GTSNPN and SVGIG. Inclusive of the bounding cysteine and phenylalanine, the CDR3 is 13 residues long. The CDR3 DNA has 39 bases and is translated from base 1. V is reduced by 8 bases and J by 7 bases, leaving a spacing of 17 bases between them.

The CDR3 regions of human TCRbeta chains were analyzed by immunosequencing. In the original analysis: Repertoire TCRs were matched against a reference library of SARS-CoV-2-specific TCRs generated with the MIRA antigen-specificity platform. Breadth meant the fraction of unique TCRs that were SARS-CoV-2-associated, whereas depth meant the fraction of total T cells that were SARS-CoV-2-associated. Using the MIRA data, each spike-specific TCR was mapped to the spike region that the TCR reacts to and placed in a CD4 or CD8 class. Log10-transformed breadth and depth values were compared by one-way ANOVA with Sidak's multiple comparisons tests. The clones in this table, taken by TCRdb from immuneACCESS, are in-frame only. Not every clone is retained; where verified, under half of the shortfall comes from an unresolved V gene, and the cause of the rest is unknown. For V, J and clone size, that table is used; D and trimming come from the DNA. Within this sample are more than 150,000 clones, with 85% to 95% of them counted one time only. The ten largest make up around 1.9% of the sample.

The full study reports these points: No day 14 peak-response samples were available, so repertoires were characterized only after the peak T cell response. Vaccine-associated CD4 TCRs spanned the whole spike protein, with dominant responses in regions 160-218 and 743-854. In the small 56-69-year group, the increase in depth fell short of significance, most likely because of low power. Conclusions about previously exposed vaccinees were limited because only six or seven AZD1222 recipients were SARS-CoV-2 seropositive at baseline. Reportedly, almost half of the unique spike-specific TCRs recognized epitopes lying outside the regions that are mutated in the B.1.351 and B.1.1.7 variants. Most participants were white British and females outnumbered males, and the authors suggested that clonal diversity may have been underestimated. A significant rise in spike-specific TCR breadth and depth was observed after two AZD1222 doses relative to day 0 and relative to MenACWY recipients.

The sequence links TRBV30 to TRBJ1-4; D gene: possibly TRBD1, on 5 matching bases. The sequencing here drew on peripheral blood, taken 28 days after the second AZD1222 dose. The clonotype was recovered from an adult who received the AZD1222 COVID-19 vaccine. The CDR3 region reads CAGLRGRVEKLFF. The DNA sequence is TGTGCCGGCTTACGGGGCCGGGTTGAAAAACTGTTTTTT.